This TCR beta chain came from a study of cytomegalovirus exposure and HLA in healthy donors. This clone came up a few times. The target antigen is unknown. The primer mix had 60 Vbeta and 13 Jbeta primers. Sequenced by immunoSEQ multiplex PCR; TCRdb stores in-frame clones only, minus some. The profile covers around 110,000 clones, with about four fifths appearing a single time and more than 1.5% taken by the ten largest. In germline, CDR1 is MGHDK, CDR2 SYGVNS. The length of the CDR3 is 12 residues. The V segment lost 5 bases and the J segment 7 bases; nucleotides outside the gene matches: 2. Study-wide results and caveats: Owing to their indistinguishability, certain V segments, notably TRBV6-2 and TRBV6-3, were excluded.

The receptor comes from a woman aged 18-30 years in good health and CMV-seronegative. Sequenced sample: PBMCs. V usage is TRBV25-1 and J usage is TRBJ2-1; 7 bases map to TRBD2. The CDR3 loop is CASSWGGNEQFF. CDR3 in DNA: TGTGCCAGCAGTTGGGGGGGTAATGAGCAGTTCTTC.